This record covers a single T cell receptor beta chain. Its antigen is still unknown. Per-base quality was not reported, and no clone a single base away is much larger than it. In total, roughly 670 healthy bone marrow donors made up the cohort. At the time of sampling, every cohort member was nominally healthy, though immune exposures that went unrecorded were likely present. The donor was CMV seropositive and belonged to the group of 250 to 350 seropositive cohort members. A peripheral blood sample was collected from each donor, and TCR beta sequencing was performed on peripheral blood mononuclear cells. The Qiagen DNeasy Blood Extraction Kit was used to extract genomic DNA from the blood cell samples. Library method: the immunoSEQ multiplex PCR assay. The multiplex PCR relied on a mix of 60 forward primers for TCR Vbeta segments and 13 reverse primers for TCR Jbeta segments. The CDR3 region of rearranged TCR beta genes was amplified from genomic DNA with a multiplex PCR assay. On the Illumina HiSeq System, the amplified TCR beta libraries were sequenced as 87-base-pair reads. Per the original workflow: A later analysis tallied around 87 million unique TCR beta chains across the 660 or so repertoires, and approximately 9.9 million of those chains were shared by two or more donors. To remove PCR and sequencing errors, raw reads were error-corrected and collapsed into unique sequences using a nearest-neighbor algorithm that merged closely related sequences. V, D and J gene segments were assigned by aligning CDR3 sequences to IMGT reference sequences. For a sequence to be retained, a match of at least six nucleotides was required to both a V gene segment and a J gene segment. Rearrangements were called productive when the CDR3 lacked stop codons and stayed in frame with V and J; all others were non-productive. CDR3 was defined according to IMGT convention as the region running from the second conserved V-encoded cysteine to the conserved J-encoded phenylalanine. The earlier analysis of about 590 of the donors excluded sequences that lacked an unambiguous match to a single V gene segment. In an earlier analysis of roughly 600 of the donors, a V segment was called functional when productive rearrangements were above 56.7%, and segregating when the standard deviation between donors exceeded 5%. A statistical classification framework was developed to diagnose cytomegalovirus status using the catalog of TCR beta chain sequences. In a later analysis, V and J genes were assigned by comparing TCR nucleotide sequences against IMGT/GENE-DB human TR gene sequences. Using the TCRdist pipeline, a later analysis assigned CDR3 sequences along with most-parsimonious VDJ recombination scenarios. A later analysis defined each TCR beta chain by its CDR3 amino acid sequence plus V-gene family, and excluded reads lacking a unique V-gene family. To address suspected cross-contamination and a sequencing artifact, a later analysis removed under 600 highly shared, low-generation-probability nucleotide sequences. A later analysis calculated a clonal expansion index for each public chain from normalized within-repertoire ranks of inferred template counts. A later analysis computed generation probabilities with a VDJ recombination model fitted to out-of-frame rearrangements, and checked the results against IGoR. In a later analysis, hypergeometric tests were used to score TCR-TCR, TCR-HLA and TCR-CMV co-occurrence, with a repertoire-size bias correction applied to TCR pairs. To estimate false discovery rates, a later analysis permuted the HLA or CMV assignments 20 times. In a later analysis, co-occurring TCRs were grouped using DBSCAN, with TCRdist sequence similarity added in when clustering inside HLA-allele-positive subsets. For co-occurrence clustering, repertoires with fewer than 30,000 or more than 120,000 public chains were excluded, along with roughly 5 repertoires with anomalous nucleotide sharing. TCRdb provides this immuneACCESS table in a form limited to in-frame rearrangements. Some clones are lacking; in checked studies, under half of them reflect an unresolved V gene, and why the rest are absent is not known. V, J and clone size derive from that table, while D and trimming were established from the DNA sequence. The sample records about 170,000 clones, about 85% of which are singletons. The top ten clones comprise 2% to 3% of the sample.

The sample comes from a study of cytomegalovirus exposure and HLA in healthy donors (dated by TCRdb to the late 2010s). Regarding the research as a whole: An earlier analysis of approximately 640 of the donors reported 250 to 350 Gb of sequence data and some 100 million unique TCR beta sequences from about 179 million T cells. Roughly 300 gigabases of sequencing data and 80 million or so unique TCR sequences were included in an early release covering under 650 HLA-typed donors. Of the roughly 400 genotyped donors, 80% to 90% were placed in the genetic ancestry cluster associated with self-reported Caucasian donors. The aim of the study was to test whether cataloging public T cell receptors could identify signatures of past pathogen exposure. The study profiled the T cell repertoires of some 610 subjects by immunosequencing and related them to cytomegalovirus serostatus. A separate validation cohort of roughly 130 different subjects was used in addition to the 666-subject first cohort. High-throughput TCR immunosequencing, statistical association of individual TCRs with disease status, and machine learning were combined to predict cytomegalovirus infection status. A later analysis re-analyzed previously published TCR beta repertoires from approximately 670 donors and added high-resolution HLA genotyping to study TCR occurrence patterns. In the later analysis, no new phenotypic data were used to find candidate immune exposures; instead, reliance was placed on TCR beta sequences and their occurrence across donors. To decide whether each TCR beta V gene segment behaved as functional or pseudogenic, an earlier analysis of fewer than 750 of the donors relied on high-throughput TCR beta sequencing. Donor age, sex, ethnicity and CMV serostatus were collected together with the repertoire data. A later genetic analysis took genome-wide SNP genotypes for 398 of the 666 donors and used that subset as a discovery cohort. All discovery cohort repertoires had been generated using a single sequencing platform. HLA typing included class I and class II loci at four-digit resolution. The number of donors typed differed by locus, with about 629-630 for A, B, C, DRB1 and DQB1, approximately 500 for DQA1, nearly 610 for DPA1, and around 430 for DPB1. Roughly 5 DR-DQ haplotypes were handled as single units for association and clustering, since linkage in the cohort was strong. Among roughly 400 genotyped donors of the cohort, an average of around 240,000 unique TCR beta nucleotide sequences were sequenced per donor, roughly 20% of them non-productive.

V loses 3 bases, J loses 2 bases, and the germline ends lie 16 bases apart. Including cysteine and phenylalanine, the CDR3 has 16 amino acids. CDR3 DNA is the only sequence kept; it has 48 bases, read in frame from the first base. According to the germline V gene (reference sequence), CDR1 reads LNHDA and CDR2 reads SQIVND. The research as a whole found: It was suggested by the authors that the approach could potentially be generalized to other disease states and immunological phenotypes. Only TCR beta chains were sequenced in this cohort, and the absence of alpha or paired-chain data limited detectable features. Correlated functional status among segregating V segments might be attributable to linkage disequilibrium, but an unknown experimental factor could not be ruled out. The sequencing pipeline was judged likely to have produced a cluster of highly shared sequence variants as a technical artifact. A further reported finding was that TCR beta sequences accurately predicted the HLA-A and HLA-B alleles for most subjects in the first cohort. The 87-base-pair reads could not distinguish some IMGT-functional V segments, including TRBV6-2 and TRBV6-3, so those segments were excluded. Most TCR sequences were observed very rarely across donors, whereas some public TCRs were present in many individuals. According to a later analysis, parvovirus B19, influenza, CMV and Epstein-Barr virus appeared linked to several top co-occurrence clusters. A total of about 180 TCR beta chains were listed by the study as associated with cytomegalovirus. A later analysis found that TCR association rates varied across HLA loci, with DRB1 alleles showing the most associated TCRs and HLA-C alleles the fewest. Presence/absence analyses assumed roughly uniform sequencing depth across donors, an assumption that may not hold. In vitro tests confirmed that a few of the cytomegalovirus-associated TCR beta chains recognize cytomegalovirus antigens. V-gene and J-gene trimming of TCR beta chains was associated with a missense DCLRE1C variant in a later genetic analysis, and the association was replicated in an independent cohort. A later analysis associated 16,951 TCR beta sequences with specific HLA alleles at a false discovery rate of 0.05. According to a later analysis, most CMV-associated TCR beta chains appeared to be HLA-restricted, and the HLA associations seemed to be driven largely by CMV exposure. Compared with equally common non-associated chains, HLA-associated TCR beta chains in a later analysis were more clonally expanded and had lower generation probabilities. Strong co-occurrence of HLA alleles, especially DR and DQ, made assigning TCR associations to individual alleles difficult. Because counts were too low, roughly 18 rarely observed V segments, including chromosome 9 orphons, were left out of the earlier analysis of over 550 of the donors. CMV serostatus was the only immune exposure information available for the cohort. Cytomegalovirus status was reported to be diagnosed by the classifier with high specificity and sensitivity in both the original and validation cohorts. According to a later genetic analysis, donors in an Asian-associated ancestry cluster had fewer N-insertions in productive TCRs than the roughly 670-donor mean. In an earlier analysis of several hundred of the donors, most TCR beta V segments were observed in productive rearrangements about 90% or about 30% of the time, broadly matching IMGT annotations. HLA typing was unavailable for some donors at each locus, so association tests used only the typed subset.

The sample consisted of PBMCs. The origin of this receptor is a young man in good health and CMV-seropositive. The chain is assembled from TRBV19 and TRBJ2-5; perhaps TRBD1 is the D gene, with 6 bases matching. The CDR3: CASSMSTGRWQETQYF. The DNA is as follows: TGTGCCAGTAGTATGTCCACAGGGCGTTGGCAAGAGACCCAGTACTTC.